This T cell receptor beta chain was observed in a study of T-cell reconstitution after alpha-beta-depleted transplantation in children. Unique molecular identifiers were incorporated during preparation of the TCRbeta library. TCRdb passed the PCR reads through MiXCR, listing each CDR3 protein once. Of about 190,000 distinct CDR3 sequences in the sample, about 6.8% are singletons; the top ten hold 3%. This clonotype was counted between two and nine times. This CDR3 region has 14 residues. CDR1 and CDR2 (germline): SGHTA, FQGNSA. Trimming took off 5 bases at V and 8 bases at J, with 16 bases between the two ends.

The receptor's source is a human donor who donated a stem cell graft to a child with Wiskott-Aldrich syndrome. The sequences come from PBMCs from the stem cell graft donor, collected from the stem cell graft. The chain has TRBV7-2 and TRBJ2-4; D is undetermined. CDR3 sequence: CASSPIKGRDIQYF. The CDR3 DNA reads TGTGCCAGCAGCCCTATCAAGGGAAGGGACATTCAGTACTTC.